Listed here are 31 T cell receptor beta chains from one sample, sequenced in a study of blood T cell repertoires in COVID-19. TCRdb keeps only in-frame clones here, not all; method: immunoSEQ multiplex PCR. Here the sample spans tens of thousands of clones, roughly 87% being singletons. Sequencing was done on a sample of peripheral blood. These receptors all come from a human donor in a cohort sampled during active COVID-19.

Here the CDR3 reads CASSAAMAADTQYF. In nucleotides, the CDR3 is TGCGCCAGCAGCGCAGCGATGGCTGCAGATACGCAGTATTTT. This chain joins TRBV5-1 and TRBJ2-3; no reliable D call. In germline, CDR1 is SGHRS, CDR2 YFSETQ. The CDR3 sequence is 14 residues long. The germline V and J ends were trimmed by 4 bases and 4 bases, with 13 bases remaining between them.

This chain uses TRBV28 with TRBJ2-2; 7 nucleotides match TRBD1. This CDR3 has 16 amino acids. Germline-derived CDR1 and CDR2 are MDHEN and SYDVKM. The J segment lost 0 bases and the V segment lost 6 bases, leaving 7 bases of the junction unmatched. CDR3 DNA: TGTGCCAGCAGCTCCGCTCAGGGGGCGAACACCGGGGAGCTGTTTTTT. Translating gives CASSSAQGANTGELFF.

This chain joins TRBV6-1 and TRBJ2-5, with 11 bases that match TRBD2. The germline V gene has CDR1 MNHNS and CDR2 SASEGT. After removal of 7 bases from V and 1 base from J, the junction contained 5 bases not matched to a gene. The CDR3 contains 15 residues. In DNA, the CDR3 is TGTGCCAGCACCGCGACTAGCGGGACCCAAGAGACCCAGTACTTC. Residues: CASTATSGTQETQYF.

The rearrangement links TRBV5-5 to TRBJ1-2, with a weak D call TRBD1 (5 bases). Trimming removed 1 base from V and 8 bases from J, with 15 bases in between. The CDR3 is 14 amino acids. CDR1 SGHKS and CDR2 YYEKEE come from the germline V gene (reference sequence). This chain's CDR3 is CASSLPGQLGGYTF. CDR3 sequence (DNA): TGTGCCAGCAGCTTGCCAGGGCAGCTGGGGGGCTACACCTTC.

J is TRBJ2-1 and V is TRBV19, with TRBD2 matching 14 bases. CDR1 and CDR2 from the germline V gene are LNHDA and SQIVND (reference sequence). Trimming took 10 bases from V and 6 from J; bases not matched to a gene: 5. This CDR3 has 14 amino acids. CDR3 nucleotide sequence: TGTGCCACCGTGACTAGCGGGAGGGCCAATGAGCAGTTCTTC. Its translation is CATVTSGRANEQFF.

The sample holds a few counts of this clone. The chain joins TRBV7-2 to TRBJ2-7; 7 bases are shared with TRBD1. Trimming took 2 bases from V and 6 from J; bases not matched to a gene: 10. The CDR3 totals 15 residues. In germline, CDR1 is SGHTA, CDR2 FQGNSA. The CDR3, as DNA: TGTGCCAGCAGCTTAACCTACAGGGGAACCGGCGAGCAGTACTTC. Its protein product is CASSLTYRGTGEQYF.

The genes are TRBV11-2 and TRBJ2-1; D possibly corresponds to TRBD2 (6 bases). Between the trimmed V and J ends, which lost 6 bases and 6 bases, there was a span of 18 bases. Germline V gene data show CDR1 as SGHAT and CDR2 as FQNNGV. The CDR3 covers 15 residues. CDR3 amino acids: CASSSRDFPPNEQFF. The CDR3 bases are TGTGCCAGCAGTTCCCGGGACTTCCCCCCCAATGAGCAGTTCTTC.

The V call is TRBV5-4, the J call TRBJ2-5, with 7 bases that match TRBD1. Germline loops: CDR1 SGHNT, CDR2 YYREEE (reference sequence). CDR3 length equals 15 residues. V gave up 4 bases and J gave up 4 bases; unmatched junction bases: 10. DNA of the CDR3: TGTGCCAGCAGCGCTGGGTCGACAGGGAGAGAGACCCAGTACTTC. It translates to CASSAGSTGRETQYF.

The rearrangement uses TRBV4-3 and TRBJ1-3, with no clear D. The CDR3 is 15 residues long. Trimming left V 0 bases short and J 5 bases short, with 11 bases between. From germline, CDR1 is LGHNA and CDR2 YSLEER. In DNA, the CDR3 is TGCGCCAGCAGCCAAGAGTACGGTATCAGAAACACCATATATTTT. This sequence encodes CASSQEYGIRNTIYF.

The chain couples TRBV2 to TRBJ1-1, with TRBD1 identical over 11 bases. With V trimmed by 4 bases and J by 5 bases, 12 bases remained unmatched. The CDR3 is 17 residues long. Germline lookup yields CDR1 SNHLY and CDR2 FYNNEI. CDR3 bases: TGTGCCAGCAGTGTTTCCTCCCAGGACAGGGGGCCAACTGAAGCTTTCTTT. It codes for CASSVSSQDRGPTEAFF.

The J gene is TRBJ2-2, the V gene TRBV28; 8 bases line up with TRBD2. V lost 1 base to trimming and J lost 7 bases; unmatched junction nucleotides: 2. This CDR3 is built from 14 residues. CDR1 MDHEN and CDR2 SYDVKM come from the germline V gene. The CDR3 is CASSLYREGGELFF. In DNA, the CDR3 is TGTGCCAGCAGTTTATACCGGGAGGGCGGGGAGCTGTTTTTT.

This chain connects TRBV5-1 to TRBJ1-2, with 8 bases fitting TRBD1. The trim removed 2 bases at V and 0 bases at J, leaving 9 bases unmatched. The CDR3 totals 17 residues. Germline V lookup: CDR1 SGHRS, CDR2 YFSETQ. CDR3 protein: CASSLGGQALPNYGYTF. The CDR3 coding sequence is TGCGCCAGCAGCTTAGGGGGACAGGCACTTCCTAACTATGGCTACACCTTC. Full variable domain (missing parts from reference TRBV5-1 and TRBJ1-2): KAGVTQTPRYLIKTRGQQVTLSCSPISGHRSVSWYQQTPGQGLQFLFEYFSETQRNKGNFPGRFSGRQFSNSRSEMNVSTLELGDSALYLCASSLGGQALPNYGYTFGSGTRLTVV.

V usage is TRBV2 and J usage is TRBJ2-7; 10 nucleotides align to TRBD2. Losses at the gene ends were 6 bases for V and 4 bases for J; bases not matched to a gene: 6. The CDR3 contains 14 residues. Per germline, CDR1 SNHLY and CDR2 FYNNEI. CDR3 coding DNA: TGTGCCAGCAGACCGGGACTAGCGAGGTACGAGCAGTACTTC. Amino acid sequence: CASRPGLARYEQYF. The complete variable domain, with remaining parts taken from reference TRBV2 and TRBJ2-7, reads EPEVTQTPSHQVTQMGQEVILRCVPISNHLYFYWYRQILGQKVEFLVSFYNNEISEKSEIFDDQFSVERPDGSNFTLKIRSTKLEDSAMYFCASRPGLARYEQYFGPGTRLTVT.

The genes are TRBV19 and TRBJ1-1; possible D gene TRBD1, 6 bases. V shed 4 bases and J shed 11 bases, with 20 bases lying between them. Germline V CDR1 and CDR2: LNHDA, SQIVND (reference sequence). This CDR3 comprises 14 residues. CDR3 sequence reads: CASSTRTDGFGAFF. CDR3 bases: TGTGCCAGTAGTACCCGGACAGACGGTTTTGGGGCTTTCTTT.

The rearrangement uses TRBV5-1 and TRBJ2-5; maybe TRBD1 (5 bases). V lost 0 bases to trimming and J lost 2 bases, with 8 bases between them. The CDR3 extends over 14 amino acids. The germline V gene encodes CDR1 SGHRS and CDR2 YFSETQ. The CDR3 DNA reads as TGCGCCAGCAGCTTGGGGGCAGGGCAAGAGACCCAGTACTTC. Residues: CASSLGAGQETQYF.

The CDR3 spells CASSSGVYVNSPLHF. CDR3 nucleotides: TGTGCCAGCAGCTCCGGGGTCTATGTTAATTCACCCCTCCACTTT. This chain joins TRBV7-2 and TRBJ1-6; the D is unclear. Trimming cost V 4 bases and J 6 bases, with 13 bases left between them. Germline assignment: CDR1 SGHTA and CDR2 FQGNSA. The CDR3 sequence is 15 residues long.

This chain connects TRBV2 to TRBJ2-5; 10 nucleotides line up with TRBD2. V dropped 6 bases and J dropped 0; count of bases not matched to a gene: 7. The CDR3 has 16 residues. The germline CDR1 and CDR2 sequences are SNHLY and FYNNEI. CDR3: CASRSWTSGDQETQYF. The CDR3 nucleotides are TGTGCCAGCAGGTCCTGGACTAGCGGTGACCAAGAGACCCAGTACTTC.

The chain combines TRBV19 with TRBJ2-5; D call uncertain. CDR3 length: 13 residues. The germline V and J ends were trimmed by 1 base and 5 bases, with 8 bases remaining between them. Germline V gives CDR1 LNHDA, CDR2 SQIVND (reference sequence). CDR3 amino acids: CASSIGTLETQYF. The CDR3 DNA follows: TGTGCCAGTAGTATAGGCACTCTTGAGACCCAGTACTTC. Combining the CDR3 with reference TRBV19 and TRBJ2-5 gives the whole variable domain DGGITQSPKYLFRKEGQNVTLSCEQNLNHDAMYWYRQDPGQGLRLIYYSQIVNDFQKGDIAEGYSVSREKKESFPLTVTSAQKNPTAFYLCASSIGTLETQYFGPGTRLLVL.

The chain uses TRBV11-3 and TRBJ2-2; TRBD2 is a possible D gene (5 bases). The CDR3 has 17 amino acids. Germline CDR1 and CDR2: SGHNT and YENEEA. Deletions cut 2 bases from V and 5 bases from J, with 18 bases between. This chain's CDR3 is CASSLSSGNRGTGELFF. The CDR3, as DNA: TGTGCCAGCAGCTTAAGTTCGGGAAATCGAGGTACCGGGGAGCTGTTTTTT.

This chain links TRBV3-1 (or the pseudogene TRBV3-2) with TRBJ2-2, with D possibly matching TRBD2 (7 bases). Germline lookup yields CDR1 LGHDT and CDR2 YNNKEL (reference sequence). This CDR3 has 17 residues. V shed 2 bases and J shed 8 bases, with 21 bases lying between them. The chain's CDR3 is CASSQPAGAGSSGELFF. CDR3 sequence (DNA): TGTGCCAGCAGCCAACCTGCGGGGGCAGGGAGTTCGGGGGAGCTGTTTTTT.

The chain has TRBV6-2 or TRBV6-3 and TRBJ2-1; D gene ambiguous. The V gene lost 6 bases and the J gene lost 2 bases, with 8 bases spanning the gap. Germline V lookup: CDR1 MNHEY, CDR2 SVGEGT. The CDR3 sequence is 13 residues long. CDR3 sequence reads: CASSHYTYNEQFF. For the CDR3, the DNA is TGTGCCAGCAGCCATTACACCTACAATGAGCAGTTCTTC.

This clone was seen a single time. This chain joins TRBV7-9 and TRBJ2-3; D is perhaps TRBD1 (6 bases). The CDR3 has 14 amino acids. V shed 5 bases and J shed 5 bases, with 14 bases lying between them. Germline CDR1 SEHNR, CDR2 FQNEAQ (reference sequence). The CDR3 nucleotides are TGTGCCAGCAGCCTTACAGGGTCGGGAGATACGCAGTATTTT. This sequence encodes CASSLTGSGDTQYF.

The chain uses TRBV11-3 and TRBJ2-7; 8 bases align to TRBD1. Germline V gives CDR1 SGHNT, CDR2 YENEEA. The CDR3 runs to 15 residues. The ends lost 5 bases at V and 4 bases at J; junction bases unmatched: 10. DNA of the CDR3: TGTGCCAGCAGCCGCGGAGTCCAGGGGGCTTACGAGCAGTACTTC. Amino acids: CASSRGVQGAYEQYF.

J is TRBJ2-7 and V is TRBV28; D call uncertain. The germline V gene encodes CDR1 MDHEN and CDR2 SYDVKM. This CDR3 is built from 16 residues. V lost 3 bases, J lost 0 bases, and 15 bases lay in between. The DNA for the CDR3 is TGTGCCAGCAGTTTTTTGGGCAGGAAAAGCTCCTACGAGCAGTACTTC. Translation: CASSFLGRKSSYEQYF.

V usage is TRBV30 and J usage is TRBJ2-3; 9 positions match TRBD1. From germline, CDR1 is GTSNPN and CDR2 SVGIG (reference sequence). The CDR3 spans 15 residues. J gave up 0 bases and V 5 bases, and 6 bases lay outside the gene matches. CDR3 region: CAWGLGQGSTDTQYF. DNA for the CDR3: TGTGCCTGGGGACTGGGACAGGGTAGCACAGATACGCAGTATTTT.

The V and J genes are TRBV11-3 and TRBJ2-5; TRBD2 agrees at 13 bases. The junction had 8 bases not matched to a gene; V was cut back by 4 bases and J by 6 bases. The CDR3 extends over 16 amino acids. From germline, CDR1 is SGHNT and CDR2 YENEEA. The CDR3 sequence: CASSYSGLAGVQTQYF. The CDR3 coding sequence is TGTGCCAGCAGCTACTCCGGACTAGCGGGAGTCCAGACCCAGTACTTC.

Regarding this clone: This sample also contains other DNA sequences that code for the same CDR3. This sequence joins TRBV5-1 and TRBJ2-7; D gene unclear. The length of the CDR3 is 11 residues. V lost 3 bases and J 2 bases, leaving 3 bases between the germline ends. Germline V gene sequence: CDR1 SGHRS, CDR2 YFSETQ. The CDR3 coding sequence is TGCGCCAGCAGCTCCACCTACGAGCAGTACTTC. This codes for CASSSTYEQYF. Using reference TRBV5-1 and TRBJ2-7 for the parts outside the CDR3, the full variable domain is KAGVTQTPRYLIKTRGQQVTLSCSPISGHRSVSWYQQTPGQGLQFLFEYFSETQRNKGNFPGRFSGRQFSNSRSEMNVSTLELGDSALYLCASSSTYEQYFGPGTRLTVT.

The chain has TRBV19 and TRBJ2-6; the match to TRBD1 covers 9 bases. J lost 15 bases, V lost 4 bases, and 7 bases had no gene match. The CDR3 contains 13 residues. Germline V gene sequence: CDR1 LNHDA, CDR2 SQIVND (reference sequence). The CDR3 DNA follows: TGTGCCAGTAGTACCGGGACAGGGAGGTCCCTGACTTTC. Translation: CASSTGTGRSLTF.

This clone was observed once. The chain links TRBV12-2 to TRBJ2-5; the table calls TRBD1, which could not be checked here. TRBV12-2 is marked as a pseudogene. The CDR3 has 14 amino acids. DNA for the CDR3: TGTGCAAGTCGCTTAGATTTGACCAGGGAGACCCAGTACTTC. Its protein product is CASRLDLTRETQYF.

In its sample, this clone was seen once. The chain joins TRBV18 to TRBJ1-2; D not certain. V gave up 3 bases and J gave up 0 bases, with 11 bases separating them. CDR3 length: 15 amino acids. The germline CDR1 and CDR2 sequences are KGHSH and LQKENI. CDR3 region: CASSPGQSSNYGYTF. The CDR3 DNA follows: TGTGCCAGCTCACCTGGGCAGAGTTCTAACTATGGCTACACCTTC.

The chain recombines TRBV18 with TRBJ1-6, with 8 bases fitting TRBD1. V gave up 4 bases and J gave up 8 bases; unmatched junction bases: 4. The CDR3 consists of 14 residues. Germline V gives CDR1 KGHSH, CDR2 LQKENI. The CDR3 reads CASSHTGQDSPLHF. The DNA for the CDR3 is TGTGCCAGCTCACACACGGGACAGGATTCACCCCTCCACTTT.